This is a list of T cell receptor beta chains from one sample in a study of shared T cell receptors in the human thymus. Sequenced by immunoSEQ multiplex PCR; TCRdb stores in-frame clones only, minus some. The repertoire holds almost 550,000 clones, with about 80% as singletons. The same specimen was also included in a second study, on human thymus T cells.

The sample taken for sequencing was thymocytes. The origin of the receptors is a boy in the first two years of life with a congenital heart defect. Both conserved end residues are part of each CDR3.

j_call | cdr3_length | v_call | cdr3_aa
TRBJ1-2 | 19 | TRBV10-3 | CAISERVGTGGKGNYGYTF
TRBJ2-3 | 15 | TRBV27 | CASTSQTGETDTQYF
TRBJ1-5 | 15 | TRBV7-2 | CASSFRTGDNQPQHF
TRBJ1-1 | 12 | TRBV29-1 | CSVGWGVTEAFF
TRBJ1-1 | 15 | TRBV9 | CASSVDRGLNTEAFF
TRBJ2-7 | 15 | TRBV13 | CASSSRLGPNYEQYF
TRBJ1-2 | 15 | TRBV28 | CASSLEDRGLEGYTF
TRBJ2-7 | 13 | TRBV29-1 | CSVGGGGGYEQYF
TRBJ1-4 | 14 | TRBV28 | CASSPGTGGEKLFF
TRBJ2-3 | 13 | TRBV6-4 | CASSVPGTDTQYF
TRBJ1-2 | 13 | TRBV5-4 | CASTRGVDYGYTF
TRBJ2-7 | 14 | TRBV7-2 | CASSLSGGSYEQYF
TRBJ1-2 | 12 | TRBV6-5 | CASRTGLYGYTF
TRBJ1-4 | 15 | TRBV2 | CASSTTGSTNEKLFF
TRBJ2-1 | 18 | TRBV25-1 | CASSKSSGGASSYNEQFF
TRBJ2-4 | 18 | TRBV18 | CASSPSRSGLGAVNIQYF
TRBJ2-7 | 13 | TRBV28 | CASSYSGLYEQYF
TRBJ2-2 | 14 | TRBV30 | CAGPRQDNTGELFF
TRBJ1-2 | 16 | TRBV5-6 | CASSWGQGHAYYGYTF
TRBJ1-5 | 16 | TRBV19 | CASRGRTGGSNQPQHF
TRBJ1-2 | 17 | TRBV12-5 | CASGLVCGGRLLSRYTF
TRBJ2-7 | 14 | TRBV18 | CASSPVTDSYEQYF
TRBJ2-2 | 16 | TRBV5-6 | CASNHGTSGGTGELFF
TRBJ2-1 | 14 | TRBV11-2 | CASRTSGAYNEQFF